Detailed here is one T cell receptor beta chain. Germline CDR1 is SGHTA and CDR2 is FQGNSA. Trimming shortened V by 5 bases and J by 9 bases, and 14 bases separated the two germline ends. This CDR3 region has 14 residues. This sample is part of a study of blood T cell repertoires in COVID-19. Turning to the study itself: Acute and convalescent COVID-19 specimens originated in the United States, Italy and Spain.

Original handling: Amplified reference gene primers provided the basis for estimating nucleated cell counts. Using immunoSEQ multiplex PCR, the repertoire was profiled, and TCRdb retains in-frame clones only, with some absent. V, J and clone size are taken as reported in that table, and D and trimming were inferred from the DNA itself. This sample yields roughly 500,000 clones, of which 75% to 90% are seen a single time; about 3% belongs to the top ten. The receptor was isolated from a human donor in a cohort sampled during active COVID-19. Sequencing was performed on peripheral blood. J is TRBJ1-6 and V is TRBV7-2; possible D gene TRBD1, 6 bases. The DNA for the CDR3 is TGTGCCAGCAGCCCCTCAGGGGCGGGTTCACCCCTCCACTTT. Its protein is CASSPSGAGSPLHF.